This record concerns one TCR beta chain sequence. Its antigen is still unknown. The V gene's germline CDR1 is SGDLS and CDR2 YYNGEE. The CDR3 contains 13 residues. The V gene lost 0 bases and the J gene lost 4 bases, with 7 bases spanning the gap. Profiling relied on immunoSEQ multiplex PCR, and the TCRdb table lists in-frame clones only, not all of them. Of around 120,000 clones listed, about 90% are singletons. The data originate from a study of T cell responses to AZD1222 COVID-19 vaccine. As for the study in general: Recipients boosted at about 4 weeks or about 12 weeks are pooled. General study results and limits: Baseline seropositives among AZD1222 recipients totaled only 5 to 7. All repertoire sampling was performed exclusively after the peak T cell response.

The sample in question was peripheral blood, obtained on day 0 of AZD1222 vaccination. This receptor was obtained from an adult in good health. The rearrangement joins TRBV9 to TRBJ1-2; D unclear. In nucleotides, the CDR3 is TGTGCCAGCAGCGTAGGGGCTACCTATGGCTACACCTTC. Translating it yields CASSVGATYGYTF.